These 7 T cell receptor beta chains were sequenced from one sample in a study of shared clonotypes between healthy human individuals. Assay: immunoSEQ multiplex PCR; the TCRdb copy retains only in-frame clones and omits some. The table includes about 1.5 million clones, under 99% detected once. Sequencing input: naive CD4+ T cells sorted from blood. This sample's subset: CD45RA+ positively selected. Receptors were obtained from a man younger than 40 in good health.

This chain links TRBV7-9 with TRBJ1-2, with D unclear. Trimming removed 6 bases at V and 13 bases at J, with 12 bases between. CDR1 and CDR2 from the germline V gene are SEHNR and FQNEAQ (reference sequence). The CDR3 is made up of 10 amino acids. CDR3 protein: CASSPLTGTF. The CDR3, as DNA: TGTGCCAGCAGTCCACTGACGGGCACCTTC.

This clone has a single count. The chain's CDR3 is CASSAAGARDPGSYEQYF. The DNA for the CDR3 is TGCGCCAGCAGCGCCGCTGGGGCCCGGGACCCGGGCTCCTACGAGCAGTACTTC. The chain links TRBV5-1 to TRBJ2-7; either TRBD1 or TRBD2 may fit D (5 bases each). Germline-derived CDR1 and CDR2 are SGHRS and YFSETQ. Trimming left V 4 bases short and J 0 bases short, with 23 bases between. The CDR3 covers 18 residues.

V is TRBV9 and J is TRBJ1-2; D may be TRBD1 (6 bases). Germline lookup yields CDR1 SGDLS and CDR2 YYNGEE. The length of the CDR3 is 16 residues. Trimming left V 5 bases short and J 0 bases short, with 17 bases between. The chain's CDR3 is CASRTRDEGANYGYTF. The CDR3 region has the DNA TGTGCCAGCAGGACCAGGGACGAGGGGGCTAACTATGGCTACACCTTC. Full variable domain (outside the CDR3, taken from reference TRBV9 and TRBJ1-2): DSGVTQTPKHLITATGQRVTLRCSPRSGDLSVYWYQQSLDQGLQFLIQYYNGEERAKGNILERFSAQQFPDLHSELNLSSLELGDSALYFCASRTRDEGANYGYTFGSGTRLTVV.

The V gene is TRBV7-8, the J gene TRBJ2-3; TRBD1 is a possible D gene (5 bases). Between the trimmed V and J ends, which lost 4 bases and 2 bases, there was a span of 10 bases. CDR3 length equals 14 residues. Germline V CDR1 and CDR2: SGHVS, FQNEAQ. The CDR3 DNA sequence: TGTGCCAGCAGCTCAGGGATGTACACAGATACGCAGTATTTT. Translated: CASSSGMYTDTQYF.

A note on this clone: Other nucleotide sequences from this sample produce the same CDR3. The V call is TRBV9, the J call TRBJ2-3; 10 bases line up with TRBD2. Germline values: CDR1 SGDLS, CDR2 YYNGEE. V shed 3 bases, J shed 2 bases, and the junction held 3 bases outside the gene matches. The CDR3 loop spans 15 amino acids. CDR3 bases: TGTGCCAGCAGCGGGACTAGCGGATACACAGATACGCAGTATTTT. Its protein product is CASSGTSGYTDTQYF.

The chain is built from TRBV5-4 and TRBJ2-7; 9 nucleotides match TRBD1. The CDR3 length is 16 residues. Germline CDR1 SGHNT, CDR2 YYREEE (reference sequence). Losses at the gene ends were 4 bases for V and 5 bases for J; bases not matched to a gene: 13. CDR3 nucleotides: TGTGCCAGCAGCCCATCCGGGACAGGGCGTCCAAACGAGCAGTACTTC. Its protein is CASSPSGTGRPNEQYF.

This chain uses TRBV9 with TRBJ1-5, with D perhaps TRBD1 (5 bases). There are 15 residues in the CDR3. With 7 bases removed from V and 0 bases from J, the gap between germline ends came to 14 bases. CDR1 SGDLS and CDR2 YYNGEE come from the germline V gene. The chain's CDR3 is CASGPGLYSNQPQHF. The CDR3 nucleotides are TGTGCCAGCGGGCCAGGGCTGTATAGCAATCAGCCCCAGCATTTT.